This T cell receptor beta chain comes out of a study of PD-1 blockade in mismatch repair-deficient tumors. Study findings and constraints: Tumor-resident clones, often absent from pretreatment blood, expanded after pembrolizumab and then contracted.

Here immunoSEQ multiplex PCR was the method, and the copy in TCRdb shows in-frame clones only, minus some. There are roughly 80,000 clones in the sample; around 85% occur only once, and around 2.6% lies in the top ten. V lost 4 bases, J lost 0 bases, and 7 bases stayed unmatched. CDR1 is MDHEN and CDR2 is SYDVKM in the germline V gene. This CDR3 region has 17 residues. Notes on this clone: Its target is unknown.

PCR or immunohistochemistry showed mismatch repair deficiency in every enrolled patient. This sequence originates from an adult with mismatch repair-deficient cancer. The source was peripheral blood, collected 12 weeks after starting pembrolizumab. The chain uses TRBV28 and TRBJ1-5, with 9 bases matching TRBD1. CDR3 DNA sequence: TGTGCCAGCAGTTCGGGACAGGGACCCCTTAGCAATCAGCCCCAGCATTTT. Protein sequence: CASSSGQGPLSNQPQHF.